This T cell receptor (beta chain) was obtained from a study of human T cells and chemical hapten exposure. Turning to this clonotype: Its target is not known. Mismatch with germline at one junction end may stem from a read error.

Study results and limitations: No change in TCRs above 1 in 1000 frequency was produced by DPC sensitization. Expanded TCRs formed significantly more large CDR3 similarity clusters than controls.

This CDR3 comprises 13 residues. CDR1 MDHEN and CDR2 SYDVKM come from the germline V gene. Individual cDNA molecules each carried unique molecular identifiers attached by the library. Per the original data handling: Counting gave a median of approximately 96,000 TCRs per sample, with values ranging from about 20,000 to 750,000. TCRdb redid the calling of the RACE reads with MiXCR, one entry per CDR3 protein. TCRdb assigned the V and J calls; the authors' analysis was not used. The table has 150,000 to 200,000 distinct CDR3 sequences, around a quarter seen once. Time point described: patch test 3, about 24 weeks after DPC sensitization. Treatment defined: therapeutic diphenylcyclopropenone sensitization with weekly scalp DPC.

The receptor's source is a woman under 30 with alopecia areata. Some clones in this sample may be carry-over from other donors' samples. The chain employs TRBV28 and TRBJ1-1; TRBD1 matches 7 bases. Here the sequenced sample was whole blood, taken in connection with sensitization to the hapten diphenylcyclopropenone (DPC). CDR3 DNA: TGTGCCGGCAGTTTGGCAGGGGGTGATGAAGCTTTCTTT. It translates to CAGSLAGGDEAFF.